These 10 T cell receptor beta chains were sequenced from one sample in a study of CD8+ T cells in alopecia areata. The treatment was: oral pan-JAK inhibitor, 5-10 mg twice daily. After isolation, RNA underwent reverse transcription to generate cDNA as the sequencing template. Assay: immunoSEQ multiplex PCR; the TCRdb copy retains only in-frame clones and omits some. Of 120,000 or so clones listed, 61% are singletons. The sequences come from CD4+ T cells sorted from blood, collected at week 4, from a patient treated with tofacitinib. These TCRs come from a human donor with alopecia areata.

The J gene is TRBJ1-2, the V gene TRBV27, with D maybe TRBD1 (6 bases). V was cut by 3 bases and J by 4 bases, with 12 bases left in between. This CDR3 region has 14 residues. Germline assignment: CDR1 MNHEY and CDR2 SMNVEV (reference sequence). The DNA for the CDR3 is TGTGCCAGCAGTTTCTCAGGGGAGCTCTATGGCTACACCTTC. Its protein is CASSFSGELYGYTF.

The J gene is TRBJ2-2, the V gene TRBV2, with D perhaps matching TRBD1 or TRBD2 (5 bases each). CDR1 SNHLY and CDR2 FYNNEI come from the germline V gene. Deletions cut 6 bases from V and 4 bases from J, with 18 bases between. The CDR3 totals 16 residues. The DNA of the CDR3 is TGTGCCAGCAGATACGGGACGGACGAGGTCACCGGGGAGCTGTTTTTT. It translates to CASRYGTDEVTGELFF.

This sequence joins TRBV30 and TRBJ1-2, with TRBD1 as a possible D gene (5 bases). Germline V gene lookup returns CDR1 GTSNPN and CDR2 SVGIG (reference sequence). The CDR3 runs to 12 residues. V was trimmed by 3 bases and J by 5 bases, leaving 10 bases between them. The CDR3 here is CAWRPGGYGYTF. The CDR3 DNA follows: TGTGCCTGGAGGCCCGGGGGATATGGCTACACCTTC.

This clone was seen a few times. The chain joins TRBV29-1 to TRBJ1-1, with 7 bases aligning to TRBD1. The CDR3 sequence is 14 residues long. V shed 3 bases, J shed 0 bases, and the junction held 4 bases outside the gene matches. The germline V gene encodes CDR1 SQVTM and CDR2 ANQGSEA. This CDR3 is CSVEAGGVNTEAFF. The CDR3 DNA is TGCAGCGTTGAGGCAGGGGGGGTGAACACTGAAGCTTTCTTT.

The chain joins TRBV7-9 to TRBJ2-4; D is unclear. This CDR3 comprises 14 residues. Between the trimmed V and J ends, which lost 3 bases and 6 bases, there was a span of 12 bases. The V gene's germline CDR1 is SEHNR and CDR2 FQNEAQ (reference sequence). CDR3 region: CASSLTFGGNIQYF. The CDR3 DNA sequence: TGTGCCAGCAGCTTGACGTTTGGCGGAAACATTCAGTACTTC.

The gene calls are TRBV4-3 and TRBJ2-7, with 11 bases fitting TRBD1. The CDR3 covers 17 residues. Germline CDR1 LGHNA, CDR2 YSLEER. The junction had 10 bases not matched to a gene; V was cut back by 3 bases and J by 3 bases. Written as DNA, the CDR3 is TGCGCCAGCAGCCAGCAGATATCCGGGACAGGGGGCTACGAGCAGTACTTC. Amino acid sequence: CASSQQISGTGGYEQYF.

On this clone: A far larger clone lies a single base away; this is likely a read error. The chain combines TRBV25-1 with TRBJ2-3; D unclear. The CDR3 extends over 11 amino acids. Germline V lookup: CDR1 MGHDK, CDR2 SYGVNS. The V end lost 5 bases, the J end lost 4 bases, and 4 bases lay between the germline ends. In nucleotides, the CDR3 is TGTGCCAGCAGTCAGTCAGATACGCAGTATTTT. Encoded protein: CASSQSDTQYF. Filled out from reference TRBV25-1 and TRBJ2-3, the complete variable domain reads EADIYQTPRYLVIGTGKKITLECSQTMGHDKMYWYQQDPGMELHLIHYSYGVNSTEKGDLSSESTVSRIRTEHFPLTLESARPSHTSQYLCASSQSDTQYFGPGTRLTVL.

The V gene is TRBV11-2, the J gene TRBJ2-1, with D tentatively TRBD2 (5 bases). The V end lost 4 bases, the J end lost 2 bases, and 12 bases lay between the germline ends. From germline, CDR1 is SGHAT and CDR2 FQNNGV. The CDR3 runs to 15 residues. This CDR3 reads CASSSWTSTYNEQFF. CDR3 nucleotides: TGTGCCAGCAGCTCATGGACTTCCACCTACAATGAGCAGTTCTTC.

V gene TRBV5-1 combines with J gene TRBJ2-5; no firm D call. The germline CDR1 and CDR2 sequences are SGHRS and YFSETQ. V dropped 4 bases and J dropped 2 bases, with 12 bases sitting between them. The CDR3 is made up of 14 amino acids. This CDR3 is CASSPRQLQETQYF. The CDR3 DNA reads TGCGCCAGCAGCCCCCGCCAGCTACAAGAGACCCAGTACTTC.

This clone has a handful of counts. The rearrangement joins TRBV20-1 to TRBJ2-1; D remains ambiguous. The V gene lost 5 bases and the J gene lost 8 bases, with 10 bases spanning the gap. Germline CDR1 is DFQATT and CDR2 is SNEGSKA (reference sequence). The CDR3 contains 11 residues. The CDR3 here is CSAYKWDEQFF. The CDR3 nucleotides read TGCAGTGCTTATAAGTGGGATGAGCAGTTCTTC.